This T cell receptor beta chain was captured by sequencing in a study of identical twins. Losses at the gene ends were 6 bases for V and 5 bases for J; bases not matched to a gene: 6. CDR1 is LNHDA, CDR2 SQIVND, per germline (reference sequence). This CDR3 has 14 amino acids. With regard to this clonotype: Its antigen is unknown.

TCRdb re-called the 5' RACE reads with MiXCR, one entry per CDR3 protein. The sample holds 550,000 to 700,000 distinct CDR3 sequences, more than 9% seen once. General study points: Abundant beta clonotypes from cord blood bore fewer insertions; memory repertoires lacked this pattern.

The same specimen was also included in a second study, on yellow fever vaccine responses in identical twins.

The chain is built from TRBV19 and TRBJ2-7; TRBD2 agrees at 11 bases. The sample taken for sequencing was PBMCs. The sequence was collected from a woman under 30 in good health. The CDR3 DNA follows: TGTGCCAGTAGCGCCACTAGCGGGAGCGACGAGCAGTACTTC. This encodes CASSATSGSDEQYF.